The text below deals with one TCR beta chain. The antigen is unknown. Donor pairs, a few in total, had unstimulated naive, memory, effector memory and TEMRA subsets sequenced. This table comes from immunoSEQ multiplex PCR, and its TCRdb copy is limited to in-frame clones, with some not included. Among about 64,000 clones listed, 95% to 98% were seen once. The data derive from a study of siplizumab effects on memory and regulatory T cells. V gave up 2 bases and J gave up 1 base; unmatched junction bases: 13. This CDR3 comprises 19 residues. General study points: The authors mapped only a minor fraction of alloreactive clones to unstimulated subsets. Naive T cells were seemingly more diverse than memory cells, and major contributions to the alloresponse seemed to be made by them.

The rearrangement uses TRBV23-1 and TRBJ1-1; 10 bases agree with TRBD1. TRBV23-1 is reported as an ORF; its role is uncertain. Sequenced: naive CD8+ T cells sorted from blood. The receptor's source is a human donor in good health. CDR3 in DNA: TGCGCCAGCAGTCAAGGACAGGGGGAAATTGTTTTAGGGAACACTGAAGCTTTCTTT. Translating it yields CASSQGQGEIVLGNTEAFF.